A selection of T cell receptor beta chains follows, all from one sample in a study of blood T cell repertoires in COVID-19. Only in-frame clones appear in the TCRdb table, and some are missing; sequencing was by immunoSEQ multiplex PCR. Here the sample spans 60,000 to 75,000 clones, around 76% being singletons. Material for sequencing was peripheral blood. All receptors come from a woman of 80 years or more with acute or convalescent COVID-19. Both conserved end residues are part of each CDR3. A D gene is named only where the DNA matches it firmly. Clone size appears in some rows only: once, few, many, or a class for an expanded clone.

>TRBV4-2|TRBJ2-2|NA|NA
TGTGCCAGCAATCTGGGCAGGGGCTTTAACACCGGGGAGCTGTTTTTT
CASNLGRGFNTGELFF
>TRBV5-1|TRBJ2-2|TRBD2|NA
TGCGCCAGCAGTTGGGACTATAGTTCCGGGGAGCTGTTTTTT
CASSWDYSSGELFF
>TRBV29-1|TRBJ2-7|TRBD2|NA
TGCAGCGTTGAAGAGCCTAGCGGGCGCTACCCAATCTCCTACGAGCAGTACTTC
CSVEEPSGRYPISYEQYF
>TRBV30|TRBJ2-1|NA|few
TGTGCCTGGTCCCCCGGGAGACGCACGTACAATGAGCAGTTCTTC
CAWSPGRRTYNEQFF
>TRBV7-8|TRBJ1-1|NA|NA
TGTGCCAGCAGCCCAGGGGTAACCGCTGAAGCTTTCTTT
CASSPGVTAEAFF
>TRBV7-3|TRBJ2-2|NA|few
TGTGCCAGCAGACGGGACTCCACGAACACCGGGGAGCTGTTTTTT
CASRRDSTNTGELFF
>TRBV2|TRBJ2-1|NA|NA
TGTGCCAGCAGTTTCCGGGACACCTATTCTATCTACAATGAGCAGTTCTTC
CASSFRDTYSIYNEQFF
>TRBV5-5|TRBJ2-3|NA|NA
TGTGCCAGCAGCTTGGAACCTAGCGGAGGGGGGCCAGATACGCAGTATTTT
CASSLEPSGGGPDTQYF
>TRBV18|TRBJ1-1|NA|NA
TGTGCCAGCTCACCTGAGCGGGGGGCAATCACTGAAGCTTTCTTT
CASSPERGAITEAFF
>TRBV19|TRBJ2-1|TRBD2|once
TGTGCCAGTAGACCAGCGGGAGGCGGTGAGCAGTTCTTC
CASRPAGGGEQFF
>TRBV11-2|TRBJ2-2|NA|NA
TGTGCCAGCAGCTTAGAATCCCGCTTGTCCTTCGGCGGGGAGCTGTTTTTT
CASSLESRLSFGGELFF
>TRBV5-1|TRBJ1-1|NA|NA
TGCGCCAGCAGCTTGGCCGGGAACAGCCCGAGCACTGAAGCTTTCTTT
CASSLAGNSPSTEAFF
>TRBV2|TRBJ2-6|TRBD1|few
TGTGCCAGCAGTCCGCACCTGGGGACAGGGGGCGCTGGGGCCAACGTCCTGACTTTC
CASSPHLGTGGAGANVLTF
>TRBV2|TRBJ2-3|TRBD2|NA
TGTGCCAGCAGACCCAGCGGGAGATGGGCAGATACGCAGTATTTT
CASRPSGRWADTQYF
>TRBV5-1|TRBJ2-7|TRBD1|many
TGCGCCAGCAGGACAGGGGGATCCTACGAGCAGTACTTC
CASRTGGSYEQYF
>TRBV6-5|TRBJ1-5|TRBD1|NA
TGTGCCAGCAGTTTACAGGGGGCGCGGAATCAGCCCCAGCATTTT
CASSLQGARNQPQHF
>TRBV7-9|TRBJ1-5|TRBD1|once
TGTGCCAGCAGCACAGACAGGGATAATCAGCCCCAGCATTTT
CASSTDRDNQPQHF
>TRBV7-3|TRBJ2-1|TRBD1|NA
TGTGCCAGCAGCTTAGGGACAGGGAGCACTACCAATGAGCAGTTCTTC
CASSLGTGSTTNEQFF
>TRBV7-3|TRBJ1-4|NA|NA
TGTGCCAGCAGCTCGACCCGGGGTGAAAAACTGTTTTTT
CASSSTRGEKLFF
>TRBV6-5|TRBJ1-2|NA|NA
TGTGCCACAAATCCCTCGGCTAACTATGGCTACACCTTC
CATNPSANYGYTF
>TRBV9|TRBJ1-1|NA|NA
TGTGCCAGCAGCAAACAGACAGGAAACACTGAAGCTTTCTTT
CASSKQTGNTEAFF
>TRBV28|TRBJ1-1|TRBD1|NA
TGTGCCAGCAGTTGGACAGGGGGCAGATCTGAAGCTTTCTTT
CASSWTGGRSEAFF